A selection of T cell receptor beta chains follows, all from one sample in a study of spatial heterogeneity in lung cancer. A single record per CDR3 protein comes from TCRdb applying MiXCR to the 5' RACE reads. The table lists approximately 52,000 distinct CDR3 sequences, roughly 7% of them singletons. Sequencing used PBMCs, obtained at surgery. All receptors derive from a female donor with early-stage non-small cell lung cancer. Each CDR3 is given with its conserved first and last residue. The order of the fields is CDR3 protein, CDR3 DNA, V gene, CDR3 length, clone size, D gene, J gene. The D gene is left open where the match is weak. Only part of the rows carry a size: once, few, many, or a class if the clone is expanded.

CDR3aa: CSVDRGLGGEQFF
CDR3nt: TGCAGCGTTGACCGAGGTTTAGGGGGTGAGCAGTTCTTC
v_gene: TRBV29-1
len: 13
abundance: many
d_gene: -
j_gene: TRBJ2-1

CDR3aa: CATSREGRYEQFF
CDR3nt: TGTGCCACCAGCAGAGAAGGGAGGTATGAGCAGTTCTTC
v_gene: TRBV15
len: 13
abundance: many
d_gene: -
j_gene: TRBJ2-1

CDR3aa: CASRENSYEQYF
CDR3nt: TGTGCCAGCAGAGAAAATAGTTACGAGCAGTACTTC
v_gene: TRBV2
len: 12
abundance: many
d_gene: -
j_gene: TRBJ2-7

CDR3aa: CASSAGLHEVTYEQYF
CDR3nt: TGTGCCAGCAGCGCAGGACTCCACGAGGTAACCTACGAGCAGTACTTC
v_gene: TRBV5-6
len: 16
abundance: many
d_gene: -
j_gene: TRBJ2-7

CDR3aa: CASTDDEGLETDTQYF
CDR3nt: TGTGCCAGCACTGACGACGAGGGGCTTGAGACAGATACGCAGTATTTT
v_gene: TRBV2
len: 16
abundance: many
d_gene: -
j_gene: TRBJ2-3

CDR3aa: CASRETGTGELFF
CDR3nt: TGTGCCAGCAGGGAGACAGGGACCGGGGAGCTGTTTTTT
v_gene: TRBV28
len: 13
abundance: -
d_gene: TRBD1
j_gene: TRBJ2-2

CDR3aa: CSVSPGGGDLIRSGYEQYF
CDR3nt: TGCAGTGTTTCCCCAGGGGGAGGGGACTTAATCAGAAGTGGTTACGAGCAGTACTTC
v_gene: TRBV20-1
len: 19
abundance: many
d_gene: -
j_gene: TRBJ2-7

CDR3aa: CASSALPGEQYF
CDR3nt: TGTGCCAGCAGCGCCCTCCCCGGCGAGCAGTACTTC
v_gene: TRBV7-9
len: 12
abundance: -
d_gene: -
j_gene: TRBJ2-7

CDR3aa: CASNDRANEQFF
CDR3nt: TGTGCCAGCAACGACAGGGCAAATGAGCAGTTCTTC
v_gene: TRBV2
len: 12
abundance: many
d_gene: TRBD1
j_gene: TRBJ2-1

CDR3aa: CASSLVVYEQYF
CDR3nt: TGTGCCAGCAGCTTAGTGGTCTACGAGCAGTACTTC
v_gene: TRBV11-2
len: 12
abundance: many
d_gene: -
j_gene: TRBJ2-7

CDR3aa: CSVELQTDTQYF
CDR3nt: TGCAGCGTTGAATTACAGACAGATACGCAGTATTTT
v_gene: TRBV29-1
len: 12
abundance: many
d_gene: -
j_gene: TRBJ2-3

CDR3aa: CASSPVPLSTDTQYF
CDR3nt: TGTGCCAGCTCACCGGTTCCGCTGAGCACAGATACGCAGTATTTT
v_gene: TRBV18
len: 15
abundance: few
d_gene: -
j_gene: TRBJ2-3

CDR3aa: CASSTGDYGYTF
CDR3nt: TGTGCCAGCAGTACAGGGGATTATGGCTACACCTTC
v_gene: TRBV28
len: 12
abundance: many
d_gene: TRBD1
j_gene: TRBJ1-2

CDR3aa: CASSPQGSATDTQYF
CDR3nt: TGTGCCAGCTCACCTCAGGGAAGCGCCACAGATACGCAGTATTTT
v_gene: TRBV18
len: 15
abundance: many
d_gene: -
j_gene: TRBJ2-3

CDR3aa: CASSLRDLETQYF
CDR3nt: TGCGCCAGCAGCTTGAGGGACCTAGAGACCCAGTACTTC
v_gene: TRBV5-1
len: 13
abundance: many
d_gene: -
j_gene: TRBJ2-5

CDR3aa: CASSPPTGELFF
CDR3nt: TGTGCCAGCAGCCCGCCAACCGGGGAGCTGTTTTTT
v_gene: TRBV7-9
len: 12
abundance: medium-sized
d_gene: -
j_gene: TRBJ2-2

CDR3aa: CASSAGRTIYGYTF
CDR3nt: TGTGCCAGCAGCGCCGGACGGACGATCTATGGCTACACCTTC
v_gene: TRBV5-6
len: 14
abundance: many
d_gene: -
j_gene: TRBJ1-2

CDR3aa: CASGSVANYGYTF
CDR3nt: TGTGCCAGCGGCTCGGTAGCTAACTATGGCTACACCTTC
v_gene: TRBV12-3/TRBV12-4
len: 13
abundance: -
d_gene: -
j_gene: TRBJ1-2

CDR3aa: CASSLAGTGLEQYF
CDR3nt: TGCGCCAGCAGCTTGGCGGGGACAGGGCTCGAGCAGTACTTC
v_gene: TRBV5-1
len: 14
abundance: many
d_gene: TRBD1
j_gene: TRBJ2-7

CDR3aa: CASSFPLDRGRVGELFF
CDR3nt: TGTGCCAGCAGCTTCCCCCTCGACAGGGGGCGCGTCGGGGAGCTGTTTTTT
v_gene: TRBV7-9
len: 17
abundance: -
d_gene: TRBD1
j_gene: TRBJ2-2

CDR3aa: CSVDKGPSSGNTIYF
CDR3nt: TGCAGCGTTGATAAGGGTCCATCCTCTGGAAACACCATATATTTT
v_gene: TRBV29-1
len: 15
abundance: many
d_gene: -
j_gene: TRBJ1-3

CDR3aa: CASGRGGYTDTQYF
CDR3nt: TGTGCCAGCGGTCGCGGGGGCTACACAGATACGCAGTATTTT
v_gene: TRBV6-5
len: 14
abundance: many
d_gene: -
j_gene: TRBJ2-3

CDR3aa: CASSLAGPSTDTQYF
CDR3nt: TGTGCCAGCAGTTTAGCAGGACCGAGTACAGATACGCAGTATTTT
v_gene: TRBV28
len: 15
abundance: many
d_gene: -
j_gene: TRBJ2-3

CDR3aa: CASSLGLAGGLLLQEQFF
CDR3nt: TGTGCCAGCAGCTTAGGACTAGCGGGGGGCCTGCTCCTACAAGAGCAGTTCTTC
v_gene: TRBV7-9
len: 18
abundance: many
d_gene: TRBD2
j_gene: TRBJ2-1

CDR3aa: CSADGLEETQYF
CDR3nt: TGCAGTGCAGACGGACTCGAAGAGACCCAGTACTTC
v_gene: TRBV20-1
len: 12
abundance: -
d_gene: -
j_gene: TRBJ2-5

CDR3aa: CASSSGQVSDTQYF
CDR3nt: TGTGCCAGCAGCTCAGGACAGGTCTCAGATACGCAGTATTTT
v_gene: TRBV7-2
len: 14
abundance: many
d_gene: TRBD1
j_gene: TRBJ2-3

CDR3aa: CASSLQAGGLEQYF
CDR3nt: TGTGCCAGCAGCCTCCAGGCGGGGGGCCTCGAGCAGTACTTC
v_gene: TRBV3-1
len: 14
abundance: few
d_gene: TRBD2
j_gene: TRBJ2-7

CDR3aa: CASRGSGGLSYNEQFF
CDR3nt: TGTGCCAGCAGGGGATCAGGGGGCTTGTCCTACAATGAGCAGTTCTTC
v_gene: TRBV6-2/TRBV6-3
len: 16
abundance: few
d_gene: TRBD1
j_gene: TRBJ2-1

CDR3aa: CASSTPGEAFF
CDR3nt: TGTGCCAGCAGCACCCCCGGGGAAGCTTTCTTT
v_gene: TRBV7-2
len: 11
abundance: -
d_gene: -
j_gene: TRBJ1-1

CDR3aa: CSASLQETQYF
CDR3nt: TGCAGTGCTAGTTTACAAGAGACCCAGTACTTC
v_gene: TRBV20-1
len: 11
abundance: many
d_gene: -
j_gene: TRBJ2-5

CDR3aa: CASSRSSGGQETQYF
CDR3nt: TGTGCCAGCAGCCGTAGTAGCGGGGGACAAGAGACCCAGTACTTC
v_gene: TRBV7-9
len: 15
abundance: few
d_gene: TRBD2
j_gene: TRBJ2-5

CDR3aa: CSAAGGAPYYEQYF
CDR3nt: TGCAGTGCCGCGGGAGGGGCCCCATACTACGAGCAGTACTTC
v_gene: TRBV20-1
len: 14
abundance: many
d_gene: TRBD2
j_gene: TRBJ2-7

CDR3aa: CASSLSGTQQYF
CDR3nt: TGCGCCAGCAGCTTATCGGGGACTCAGCAGTACTTC
v_gene: TRBV5-1
len: 12
abundance: -
d_gene: -
j_gene: TRBJ2-7

CDR3aa: CASSLRAVAVSPLHF
CDR3nt: TGTGCCAGCAGCCTAAGGGCCGTGGCGGTTTCACCCCTCCACTTT
v_gene: TRBV11-2
len: 15
abundance: -
d_gene: -
j_gene: TRBJ1-6

CDR3aa: CASSLGVAGRYEQYF
CDR3nt: TGTGCCAGCAGCTTAGGCGTCGCGGGTCGCTACGAGCAGTACTTC
v_gene: TRBV7-9
len: 15
abundance: -
d_gene: -
j_gene: TRBJ2-7

CDR3aa: CASRGQIQETQYF
CDR3nt: TGTGCCAGCAGAGGACAGATCCAAGAGACCCAGTACTTC
v_gene: TRBV7-9
len: 13
abundance: few
d_gene: -
j_gene: TRBJ2-5

CDR3aa: CASSELSADTQYF
CDR3nt: TGTGCCAGCAGCGAATTAAGCGCAGATACGCAGTATTTT
v_gene: TRBV6-1
len: 13
abundance: few
d_gene: -
j_gene: TRBJ2-3

CDR3aa: CSVEQGDYNEQFF
CDR3nt: TGCAGCGTTGAGCAGGGGGATTACAATGAGCAGTTCTTC
v_gene: TRBV29-1
len: 13
abundance: many
d_gene: TRBD1
j_gene: TRBJ2-1

CDR3aa: CASSFRGLNTGELFF
CDR3nt: TGTGCCAGCAGTTTCAGGGGGCTGAACACCGGGGAGCTGTTTTTT
v_gene: TRBV6-5
len: 15
abundance: -
d_gene: TRBD1
j_gene: TRBJ2-2

CDR3aa: CASSLTGSYEQYF
CDR3nt: TGTGCCAGCAGCTTGACAGGGTCCTACGAGCAGTACTTC
v_gene: TRBV6-6
len: 13
abundance: -
d_gene: TRBD1
j_gene: TRBJ2-7

CDR3aa: CASRPNKVQYF
CDR3nt: TGTGCCAGCAGACCCAACAAGGTGCAGTACTTC
v_gene: TRBV7-9
len: 11
abundance: many
d_gene: -
j_gene: TRBJ2-7

CDR3aa: CASSFSGSHEQYF
CDR3nt: TGTGCCAGCAGCTTTAGCGGGTCTCACGAGCAGTACTTC
v_gene: TRBV11-3
len: 13
abundance: few
d_gene: TRBD2
j_gene: TRBJ2-7

CDR3aa: CTEPNGSYTDTQYF
CDR3nt: TGCACCGAACCGAATGGATCTTACACAGATACGCAGTATTTT
v_gene: TRBV20-1
len: 14
abundance: few
d_gene: -
j_gene: TRBJ2-3

CDR3aa: CASSLASEGYEQYF
CDR3nt: TGTGCCAGCAGCTTGGCCTCTGAGGGCTACGAGCAGTACTTC
v_gene: TRBV7-9
len: 14
abundance: -
d_gene: -
j_gene: TRBJ2-7

CDR3aa: CAISYREHGYTF
CDR3nt: TGTGCCATTAGTTACAGGGAACATGGCTACACCTTC
v_gene: TRBV10-3
len: 12
abundance: many
d_gene: -
j_gene: TRBJ1-2

CDR3aa: CAISVLGGPDTQYF
CDR3nt: TGTGCCATCAGTGTCCTGGGGGGTCCAGATACGCAGTATTTT
v_gene: TRBV10-3
len: 14
abundance: -
d_gene: -
j_gene: TRBJ2-3

CDR3aa: CASSVAQGLNTGELFF
CDR3nt: TGTGCCAGCAGCGTAGCTCAGGGCCTCAACACCGGGGAGCTGTTTTTT
v_gene: TRBV9
len: 16
abundance: -
d_gene: -
j_gene: TRBJ2-2

CDR3aa: CASSRTGYGYTF
CDR3nt: TGTGCCAGCAGCCGGACCGGCTATGGCTACACCTTC
v_gene: TRBV6-5
len: 12
abundance: many
d_gene: -
j_gene: TRBJ1-2

CDR3aa: CASSSRGGGHEQYF
CDR3nt: TGTGCCAGCAGCTCCCGGGGCGGCGGGCACGAGCAGTACTTC
v_gene: TRBV7-8
len: 14
abundance: few
d_gene: -
j_gene: TRBJ2-7

CDR3aa: CASSQEAGFDEQFF
CDR3nt: TGTGCCAGCAGCCAAGAGGCGGGGTTCGATGAGCAGTTCTTC
v_gene: TRBV3-1
len: 14
abundance: many
d_gene: -
j_gene: TRBJ2-1

CDR3aa: CSVAGHGELFF
CDR3nt: TGCAGCGTTGCCGGGCACGGGGAGCTGTTTTTT
v_gene: TRBV29-1
len: 11
abundance: many
d_gene: -
j_gene: TRBJ2-2

CDR3aa: CASSHDARDGDTQYF
CDR3nt: TGCGCCAGCAGCCATGATGCCCGGGACGGCGATACGCAGTATTTT
v_gene: TRBV4-3
len: 15
abundance: many
d_gene: -
j_gene: TRBJ2-3

CDR3aa: CASSRADRNTEAFF
CDR3nt: TGTGCCAGCAGTCGAGCGGACAGAAACACTGAAGCTTTCTTT
v_gene: TRBV3-1
len: 14
abundance: many
d_gene: -
j_gene: TRBJ1-1